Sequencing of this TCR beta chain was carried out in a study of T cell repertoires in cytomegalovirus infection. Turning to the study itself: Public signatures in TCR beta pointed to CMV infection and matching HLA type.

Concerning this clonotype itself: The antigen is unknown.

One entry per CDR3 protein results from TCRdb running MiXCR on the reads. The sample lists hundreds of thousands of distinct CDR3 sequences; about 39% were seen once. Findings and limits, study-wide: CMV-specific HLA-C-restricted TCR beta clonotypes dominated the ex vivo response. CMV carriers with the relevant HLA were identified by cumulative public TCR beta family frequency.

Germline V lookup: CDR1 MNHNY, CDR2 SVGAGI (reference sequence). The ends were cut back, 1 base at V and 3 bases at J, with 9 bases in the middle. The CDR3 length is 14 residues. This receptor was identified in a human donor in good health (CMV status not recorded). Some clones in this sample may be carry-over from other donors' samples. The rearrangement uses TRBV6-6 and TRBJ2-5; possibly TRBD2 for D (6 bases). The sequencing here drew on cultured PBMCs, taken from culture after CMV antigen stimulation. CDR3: CASSYLEGKETQYF. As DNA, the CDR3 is TGTGCCAGCAGTTACTTGGAGGGGAAAGAGACCCAGTACTTC.